This TCR beta chain was sequenced in a study of blood T cell repertoires in COVID-19. Study summary: The samples span acute and convalescent COVID-19 from the United States, Italy and Spain.

The CDR3 runs to 11 residues. The germline V and J ends were trimmed by 5 bases and 2 bases, with 3 bases remaining between them. Per the authors' pipeline: From reference gene primer amplification, estimates of nucleated cell counts were derived. TCRdb's table, derived via immunoSEQ multiplex PCR, lists solely in-frame clones and lacks some. V and J calls and clone size are as listed in that table; D and trimming were resolved from the DNA. This sample has around 200,000 clones, with about four fifths found just once. Input material: peripheral blood. The gene calls are TRBV12-3 or TRBV12-4 and TRBJ2-5; no clear D. This receptor was obtained from a man between 50 and 59 years old with active or convalescent COVID-19. CDR3: CASSRQETQYF. The CDR3 region has the DNA TGTGCCAGCAGTCGTCAAGAGACCCAGTACTTC.